The following is a TCR beta chain sequence with its context. This record comes from a study of cytomegalovirus exposure and HLA in healthy donors. V lost 3 bases to trimming and J lost 2 bases; unmatched junction nucleotides: 14. Per the germline V gene, CDR1 is SGHTS and CDR2 is YDEGEE. This CDR3 is 18 amino acids long. Researchers ran the PCR with 60 Vbeta and 13 Jbeta primers. Here immunoSEQ multiplex PCR was the method, and the copy in TCRdb shows in-frame clones only, minus some. The sample consists of 130,000 or so clones, roughly 78% of them appearing once. The sequence was collected from a man aged 45-65 years in good health and CMV-seropositive. Sequenced: PBMCs. The V call is TRBV5-8, the J call TRBJ1-1; TRBD1 aligns across 9 bases. The DNA of the CDR3 is TGTGCCAGCAGCTCGCCCTACCGGGACAGGGTGACTAACACTGAAGCTTTCTTT. Its protein product is CASSSPYRDRVTNTEAFF.